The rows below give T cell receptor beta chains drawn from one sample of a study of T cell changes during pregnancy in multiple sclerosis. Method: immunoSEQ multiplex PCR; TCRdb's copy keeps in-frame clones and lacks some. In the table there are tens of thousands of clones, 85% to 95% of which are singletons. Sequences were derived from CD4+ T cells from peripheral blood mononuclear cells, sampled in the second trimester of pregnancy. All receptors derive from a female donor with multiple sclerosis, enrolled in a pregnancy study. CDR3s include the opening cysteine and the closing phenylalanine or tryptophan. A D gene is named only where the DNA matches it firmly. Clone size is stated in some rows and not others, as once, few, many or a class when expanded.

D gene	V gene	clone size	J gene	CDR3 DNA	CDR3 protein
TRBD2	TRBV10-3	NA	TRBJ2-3	TGTGCCATCAGTGCCGGGACTAGCGATACCACAGATACGCAGTATTTT	CAISAGTSDTTDTQYF
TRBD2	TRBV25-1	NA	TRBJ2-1	TGTGCCAGCAGTGGGGGACTAGCCACTGAGCAGTTCTTC	CASSGGLATEQFF
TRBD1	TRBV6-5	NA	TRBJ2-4	TGTGCCAGCGGCAGGGGGGCCAAAAACATTCAGTACTTC	CASGRGAKNIQYF
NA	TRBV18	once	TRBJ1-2	TGTGCCAGCTCACCACCGTCAGCGGGAATCCATGGCTACACCTTC	CASSPPSAGIHGYTF
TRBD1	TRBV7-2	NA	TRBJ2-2	TGTGCCAGCAGGCTGACAGGGACGAACACCGGGGAGCTGTTTTTT	CASRLTGTNTGELFF
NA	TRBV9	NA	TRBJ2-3	TGTGCCAGCAGCGTAGAAGCTAGCGACACAGATACGCAGTATTTT	CASSVEASDTDTQYF
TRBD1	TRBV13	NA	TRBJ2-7	TGTGCCAGCAGCCGGGACAGGGGGCAAAACGAGCAGTACTTC	CASSRDRGQNEQYF
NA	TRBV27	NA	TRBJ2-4	TGTGCCAGCACTTCAGGAGGGGCCAAAAACATTCAGTACTTC	CASTSGGAKNIQYF
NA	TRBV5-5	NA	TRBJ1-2	TGTGCCAGCAGCTTGGCCGACTGGTATGGCTACACCTTC	CASSLADWYGYTF
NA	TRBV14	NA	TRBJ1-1	TGTGCCAGCAGCGGTCAGGGGAACACTGAAGCTTTCTTT	CASSGQGNTEAFF
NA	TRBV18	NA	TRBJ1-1	TGTGCCAGCTCACGACTGGGACAGAACACTGAAGCTTTCTTT	CASSRLGQNTEAFF
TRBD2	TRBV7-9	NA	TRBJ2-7	TGTGCCAGCAGCTACAAACCCGGGACTAGCGGGAGCAACGAGCAGTACTTC	CASSYKPGTSGSNEQYF
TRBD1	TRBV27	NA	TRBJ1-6	TGTGCCAGCAGTTCCGTAAGGGGGACAGGTCAACGGTCACCCCTCCACTTT	CASSSVRGTGQRSPLHF
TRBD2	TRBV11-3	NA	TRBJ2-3	TGTGCCAGCAGCCGTACTAGCGGCACAGATACGCAGTATTTT	CASSRTSGTDTQYF
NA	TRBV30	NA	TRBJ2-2	TGTGCCTGGAGTGAGACACTCGGGGAGCTGTTTTTT	CAWSETLGELFF
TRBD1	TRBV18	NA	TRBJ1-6	TGTGCCAGCTCACCGGGACAGGGGGATTCACCCCTCCACTTT	CASSPGQGDSPLHF
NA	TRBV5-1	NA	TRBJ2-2	TGCGCCAGCAGCTACAGCAGCTACACCGGGGAGCTGTTTTTT	CASSYSSYTGELFF
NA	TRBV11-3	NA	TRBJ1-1	TGTGCCAGCAGCTTAGGCCAGGGTGAGAACACTGAAGCTTTCTTT	CASSLGQGENTEAFF
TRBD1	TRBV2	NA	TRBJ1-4	TGTGCCACCCCAGGGGGCCCCGAATCGGATGAAAAACTGTTTTTT	CATPGGPESDEKLFF
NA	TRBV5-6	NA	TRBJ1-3	TGTGCCAGCAGCTTTAGGCAGGGTAAATTGTTCTCTGGAAACACCATATATTTT	CASSFRQGKLFSGNTIYF
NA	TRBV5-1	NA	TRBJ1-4	TGCGCCAGCAGCCCAGGAGGGGATGAAAAACTGTTTTTT	CASSPGGDEKLFF
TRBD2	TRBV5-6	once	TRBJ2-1	TGTGCCAGCAGCCCTCGGGGAGCGGGGGGGCTAGGTGAGCAGTTCTTC	CASSPRGAGGLGEQFF
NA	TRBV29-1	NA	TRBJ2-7	TGCAGCGCAACGGAGCAGGGGAACTACGAGCAGTACTTC	CSATEQGNYEQYF
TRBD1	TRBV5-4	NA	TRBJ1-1	TGTGCCAGCAGCTTGCGGGACAGCCAGTACACTGAAGCTTTCTTT	CASSLRDSQYTEAFF
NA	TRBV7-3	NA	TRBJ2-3	TGTGCCAGCAGCGCCGGCTCGGGGGTCACAGATACGCAGTATTTT	CASSAGSGVTDTQYF
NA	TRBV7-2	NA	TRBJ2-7	TGTGCCAGCAGCTTAACCCTGGACACCTACGAGCAGTACTTC	CASSLTLDTYEQYF
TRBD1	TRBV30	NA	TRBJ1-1	TGTGCCTGGAGTGTAAGGGGACAGGGGGCTGCTGAAGCTTTCTTT	CAWSVRGQGAAEAFF
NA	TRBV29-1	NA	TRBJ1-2	TGCAGCGTTGGGCAGGGAAACCCCTATAGCTACACCTTC	CSVGQGNPYSYTF
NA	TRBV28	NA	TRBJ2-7	TGTGCCAGCACCTCCCTGTACGAGCAGTACTTC	CASTSLYEQYF
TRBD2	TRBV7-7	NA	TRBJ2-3	TGTGCCAGCAGCTTATCGGGGGGAGCAGATACGCAGTATTTT	CASSLSGGADTQYF
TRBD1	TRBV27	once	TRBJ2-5	TGTGCCAGCAGTTTATCCTGGACAGGGGAGAAGACCCAGTACTTC	CASSLSWTGEKTQYF
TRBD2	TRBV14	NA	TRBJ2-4	TGTGCCAGCAGCCAAGTTGGGACTAGCGGAAACATTCAGTACTTC	CASSQVGTSGNIQYF